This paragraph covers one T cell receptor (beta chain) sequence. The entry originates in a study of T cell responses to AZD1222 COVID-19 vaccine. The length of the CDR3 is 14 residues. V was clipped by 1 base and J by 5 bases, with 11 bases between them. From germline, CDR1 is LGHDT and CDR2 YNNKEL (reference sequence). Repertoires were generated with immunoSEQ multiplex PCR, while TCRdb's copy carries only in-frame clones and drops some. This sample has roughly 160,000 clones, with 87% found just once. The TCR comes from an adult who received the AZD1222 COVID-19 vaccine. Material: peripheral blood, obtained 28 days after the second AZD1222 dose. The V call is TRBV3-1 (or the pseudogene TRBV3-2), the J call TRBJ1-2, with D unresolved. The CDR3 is CASSQGSGLYGYTF. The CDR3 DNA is TGTGCCAGCAGCCAAGGCAGCGGGTTATATGGCTACACCTTC.